This TCR beta chain emerged from a study of cytomegalovirus exposure and HLA in healthy donors (dated by TCRdb to 2016 to 2017). General notes on the study: According to a later analysis, one platform produced both the 120 validation repertoires and the approximately 660 repertoires of the first cohort. The study combined high-throughput TCR immunosequencing, statistical association of individual TCRs with disease status, and machine learning to predict cytomegalovirus infection status. Besides the first cohort of some 670 subjects, a separate validation cohort made up of roughly 120 different subjects was used. The study aimed to test whether signatures of past pathogen exposure could be identified by cataloging public T cell receptors.

The library was made by the immunoSEQ multiplex PCR assay. The study's processing was this. A statistical classification framework was developed to diagnose cytomegalovirus status using the catalog of TCR beta chain sequences. The immuneACCESS repertoire file appears here via TCRdb, limited to in-frame rearrangements. These files lack a portion of the clones; in checked studies, under half of the deficit traces to unresolved V genes, and the cause of the others is not known. Clone size and V and J calls were adopted from that table, with D and trimming inferred from the DNA. Counted in this sample were about 130,000 clones; about 91% of them appeared once. The ten top clones hold 8% to 9.5% of the sample. V is trimmed back by 4 bases and J by 3 bases, and the junction contains 7 bases that no gene match accounts for. Spanning cysteine to phenylalanine, the CDR3 consists of 16 amino acids. Only the CDR3 region is kept as DNA, spanning 48 bases read in frame from base 1. The germline V gene specifies KGHSH as CDR1 and LQKENI as CDR2.

Only one count was recorded for this clone. The antigen this receptor binds is unknown. Nothing much larger sits one base from this clone, and base qualities are not available. Donors formed part of the validation cohort, which comprised 120 subjects and was distinct from the first cohort of some 700 subjects. What the study reported, not specific to this receptor: In the study, some 160 TCR beta chains were listed as associated with cytomegalovirus. All 120 or so repertoires were used to score co-occurrence in the validation cohort in a later analysis, because that analysis had no HLA typing for the cohort. The authors suggested that the approach could potentially be extended to other disease states and immunological phenotypes. A later analysis found that TCRs clustered in the first cohort also tended to co-occur in the 120 validation repertoires, with 94% of cluster scores above 0. In both the original and validation cohorts, the classifier was reported to diagnose cytomegalovirus status with high specificity and sensitivity. Most TCR sequences were observed very rarely across donors, whereas some public TCRs were present in many individuals. A few of the identified cytomegalovirus-associated TCR beta chains were confirmed in vitro to be specific for cytomegalovirus antigens.

The sequenced sample was PBMCs. Rearrangement joined TRBV18 to TRBJ2-3; 10 central nucleotides agree with TRBD2. This sequence was found in a woman between 18 and 29 years old in good health and CMV-seropositive. The CDR3 region reads CASSRLQRGGTDTQYF. DNA sequence: TGTGCCAGCTCACGACTCCAGCGGGGGGGTACAGATACGCAGTATTTT.